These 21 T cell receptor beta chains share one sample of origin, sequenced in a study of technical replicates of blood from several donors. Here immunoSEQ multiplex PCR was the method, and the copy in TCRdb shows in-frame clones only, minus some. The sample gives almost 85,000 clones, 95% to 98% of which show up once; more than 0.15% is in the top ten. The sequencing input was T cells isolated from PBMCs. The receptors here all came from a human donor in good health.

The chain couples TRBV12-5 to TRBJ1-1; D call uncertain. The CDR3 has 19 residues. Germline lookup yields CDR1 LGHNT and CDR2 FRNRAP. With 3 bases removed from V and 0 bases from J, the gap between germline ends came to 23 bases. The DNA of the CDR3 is TGTGCTAGTGGTTTACCCCGGGGAAGATCAGGAGGCATGAACACTGAAGCTTTCTTT. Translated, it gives CASGLPRGRSGGMNTEAFF.

The CDR3, as DNA: TGTGCCAGCAGTTACTCGAGGGCTGGCAATCAGCCCCAGCATTTT. It encodes CASSYSRAGNQPQHF. The V gene is TRBV6-6, the J gene TRBJ1-5; D is unresolved. Between the trimmed V and J ends, which lost 0 bases and 2 bases, there was a span of 8 bases. Germline CDR1 MNHNY, CDR2 SVGAGI (reference sequence). The CDR3 runs 15 residues.

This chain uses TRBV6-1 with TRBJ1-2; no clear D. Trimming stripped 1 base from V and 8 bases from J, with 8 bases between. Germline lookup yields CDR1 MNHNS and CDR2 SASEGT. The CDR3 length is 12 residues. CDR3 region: CASSEGSFGYTF. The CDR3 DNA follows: TGTGCCAGCAGTGAAGGCAGTTTCGGCTACACCTTC.

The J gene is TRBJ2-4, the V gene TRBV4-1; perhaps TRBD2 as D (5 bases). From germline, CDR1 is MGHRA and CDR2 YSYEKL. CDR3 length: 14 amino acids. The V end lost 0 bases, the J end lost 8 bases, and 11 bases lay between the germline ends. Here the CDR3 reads CASSQDPGDDIQYF. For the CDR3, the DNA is TGCGCCAGCAGCCAAGATCCCGGGGATGACATTCAGTACTTC.

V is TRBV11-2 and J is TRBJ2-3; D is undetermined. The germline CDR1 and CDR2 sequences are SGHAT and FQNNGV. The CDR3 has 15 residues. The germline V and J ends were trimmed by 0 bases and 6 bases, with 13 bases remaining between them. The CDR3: CASSLDPEIRDTQYF. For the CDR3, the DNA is TGTGCCAGCAGCTTAGATCCGGAGATCCGGGATACGCAGTATTTT.

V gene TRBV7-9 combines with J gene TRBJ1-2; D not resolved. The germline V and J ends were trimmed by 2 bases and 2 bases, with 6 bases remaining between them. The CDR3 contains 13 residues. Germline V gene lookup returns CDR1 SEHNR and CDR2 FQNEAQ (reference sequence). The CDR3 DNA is TGTGCCAGCAGCTTAAGGGAGAACTATGGCTACACCTTC. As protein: CASSLRENYGYTF.

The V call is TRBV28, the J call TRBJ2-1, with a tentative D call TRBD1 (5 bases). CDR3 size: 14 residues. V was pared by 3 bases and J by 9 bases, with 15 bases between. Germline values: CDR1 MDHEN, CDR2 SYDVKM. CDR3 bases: TGTGCCAGCAGTTTCACAAGGGGCTTCGTTGAGCAGTTCTTC. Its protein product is CASSFTRGFVEQFF.

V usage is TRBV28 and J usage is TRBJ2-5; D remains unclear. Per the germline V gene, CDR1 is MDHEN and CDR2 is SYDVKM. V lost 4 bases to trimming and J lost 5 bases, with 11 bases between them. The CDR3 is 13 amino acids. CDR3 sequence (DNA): TGTGCCAGCAGTTCCCCGAGGTGGGAGACCCAGTACTTC. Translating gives CASSSPRWETQYF.

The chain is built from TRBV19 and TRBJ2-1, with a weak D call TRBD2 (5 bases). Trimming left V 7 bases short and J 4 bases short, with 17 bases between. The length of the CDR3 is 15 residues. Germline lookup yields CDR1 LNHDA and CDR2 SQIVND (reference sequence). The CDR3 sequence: CASKRTDRGYNEQFF. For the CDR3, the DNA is TGTGCCAGTAAGAGGACGGACCGGGGTTACAATGAGCAGTTCTTC. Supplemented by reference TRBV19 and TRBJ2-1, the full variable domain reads DGGITQSPKYLFRKEGQNVTLSCEQNLNHDAMYWYRQDPGQGLRLIYYSQIVNDFQKGDIAEGYSVSREKKESFPLTVTSAQKNPTAFYLCASKRTDRGYNEQFFGPGTRLTVL.

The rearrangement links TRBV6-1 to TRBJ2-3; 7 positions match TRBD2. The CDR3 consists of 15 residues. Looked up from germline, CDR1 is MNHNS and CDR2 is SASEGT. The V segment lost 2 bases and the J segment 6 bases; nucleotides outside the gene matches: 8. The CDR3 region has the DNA TGTGCCAGCAGTGAACCAATGAGCGGGGTTGATACGCAGTATTTT. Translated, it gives CASSEPMSGVDTQYF.

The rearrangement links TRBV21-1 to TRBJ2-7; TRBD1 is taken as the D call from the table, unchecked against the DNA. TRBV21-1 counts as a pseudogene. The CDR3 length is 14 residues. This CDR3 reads CASSGRTVVDEQYF. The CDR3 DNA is TGTGCCAGCAGCGGCCGCACAGTAGTAGACGAGCAGTACTTC.

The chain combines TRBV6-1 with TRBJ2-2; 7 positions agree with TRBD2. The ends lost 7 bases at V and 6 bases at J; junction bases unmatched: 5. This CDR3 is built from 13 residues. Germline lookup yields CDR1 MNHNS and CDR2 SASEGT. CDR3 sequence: CASTAGRAGELFF. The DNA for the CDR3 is TGTGCCAGCACGGCAGGGAGGGCCGGGGAGCTGTTTTTT.

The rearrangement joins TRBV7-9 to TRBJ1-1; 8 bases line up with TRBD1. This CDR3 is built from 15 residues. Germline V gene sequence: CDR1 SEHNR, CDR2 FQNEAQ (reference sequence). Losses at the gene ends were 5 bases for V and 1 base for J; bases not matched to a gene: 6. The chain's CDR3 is CASSQTGVGNTEAFF. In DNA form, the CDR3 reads TGTGCCAGCAGCCAGACAGGGGTTGGGAACACTGAAGCTTTCTTT.

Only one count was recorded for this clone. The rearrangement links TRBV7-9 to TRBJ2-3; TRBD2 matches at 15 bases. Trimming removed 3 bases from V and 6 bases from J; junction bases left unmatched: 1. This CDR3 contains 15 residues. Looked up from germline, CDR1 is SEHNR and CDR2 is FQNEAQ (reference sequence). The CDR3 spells CASSLGLAGGDTQYF. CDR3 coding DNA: TGTGCCAGCAGCTTGGGACTAGCGGGGGGCGATACGCAGTATTTT.

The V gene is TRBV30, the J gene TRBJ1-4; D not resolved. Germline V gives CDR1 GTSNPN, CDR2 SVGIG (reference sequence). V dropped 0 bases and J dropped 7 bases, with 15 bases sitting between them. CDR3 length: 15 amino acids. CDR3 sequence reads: CAWSVPGLTGEKLFF. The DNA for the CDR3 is TGTGCCTGGAGTGTACCCGGACTAACGGGTGAAAAACTGTTTTTT.

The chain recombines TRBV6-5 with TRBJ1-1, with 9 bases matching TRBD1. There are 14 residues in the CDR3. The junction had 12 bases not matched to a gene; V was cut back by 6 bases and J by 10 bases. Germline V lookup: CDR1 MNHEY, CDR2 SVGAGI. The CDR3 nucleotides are TGTGCCAGCAGAACCGGGACAGGGTCCGAGGGAGCTTTCTTT. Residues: CASRTGTGSEGAFF.

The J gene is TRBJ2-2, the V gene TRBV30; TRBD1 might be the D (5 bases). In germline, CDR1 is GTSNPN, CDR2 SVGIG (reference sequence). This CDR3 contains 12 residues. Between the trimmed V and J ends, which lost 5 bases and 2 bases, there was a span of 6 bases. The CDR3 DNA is TGTGCCTGGGACAGCAACACCGGGGAGCTGTTTTTT. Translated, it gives CAWDSNTGELFF.

As DNA, the CDR3 is TGTGCCAGCAGCCGGAGGTTGGGGGGGAACACCGGGGAGCTGTTTTTT. The encoded protein is CASSRRLGGNTGELFF. This sequence joins TRBV7-9 and TRBJ2-2, with a possible D match to TRBD2 (6 bases). This CDR3 spans 16 amino acids. Germline V gene data show CDR1 as SEHNR and CDR2 as FQNEAQ (reference sequence). Trimming took 5 bases from V and 1 from J, leaving 14 bases between them.

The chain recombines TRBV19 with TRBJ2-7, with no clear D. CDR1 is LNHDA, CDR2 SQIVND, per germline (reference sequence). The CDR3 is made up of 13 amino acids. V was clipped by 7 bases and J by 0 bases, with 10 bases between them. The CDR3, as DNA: TGTGCCAGTACGGAGTCGAGCTCCTACGAGCAGTACTTC. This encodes CASTESSSYEQYF.

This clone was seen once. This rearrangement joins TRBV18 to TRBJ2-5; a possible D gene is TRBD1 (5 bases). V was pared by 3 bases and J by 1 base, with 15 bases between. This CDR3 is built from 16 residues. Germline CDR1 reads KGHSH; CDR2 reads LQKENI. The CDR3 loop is CASSPTPVGAQETQYF. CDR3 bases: TGTGCCAGCTCACCGACCCCGGTTGGGGCCCAAGAGACCCAGTACTTC.

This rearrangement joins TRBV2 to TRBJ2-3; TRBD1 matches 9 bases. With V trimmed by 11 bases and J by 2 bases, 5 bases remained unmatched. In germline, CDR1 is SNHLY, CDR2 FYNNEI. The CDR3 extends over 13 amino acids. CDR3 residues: CAARDRVTDTQYF. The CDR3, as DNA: TGTGCCGCCCGGGACAGGGTCACAGATACGCAGTATTTT.